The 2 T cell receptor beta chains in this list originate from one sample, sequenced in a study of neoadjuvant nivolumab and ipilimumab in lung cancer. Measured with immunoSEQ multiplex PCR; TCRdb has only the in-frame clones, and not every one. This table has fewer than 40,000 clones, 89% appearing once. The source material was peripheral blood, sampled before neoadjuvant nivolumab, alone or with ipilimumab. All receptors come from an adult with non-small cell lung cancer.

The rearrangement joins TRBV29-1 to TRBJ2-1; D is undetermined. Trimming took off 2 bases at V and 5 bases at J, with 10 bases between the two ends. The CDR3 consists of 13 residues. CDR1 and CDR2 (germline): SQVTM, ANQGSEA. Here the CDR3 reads CSVEITQDNEQFF. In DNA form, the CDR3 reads TGCAGCGTTGAAATTACCCAAGACAATGAGCAGTTCTTC.

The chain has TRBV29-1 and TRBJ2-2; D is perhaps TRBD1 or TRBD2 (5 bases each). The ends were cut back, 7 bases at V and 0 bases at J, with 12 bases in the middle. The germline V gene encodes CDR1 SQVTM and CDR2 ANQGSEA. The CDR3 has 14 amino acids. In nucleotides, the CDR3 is TGCAGCGCTGTCAGGGAGTCGAACACCGGGGAGCTGTTTTTT. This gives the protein CSAVRESNTGELFF.